This T cell receptor (beta chain) was obtained from a study of OX40 agonist ivuxolimab in advanced cancers. This clone was seen just once. Libraries were prepared by immunoSEQ multiplex PCR; TCRdb keeps only in-frame clonotypes and omits some of them. The sample carries about 48,000 clones, around 80% recorded once. The CDR3 is made up of 15 amino acids. With 5 bases removed from V and 3 bases from J, the gap between germline ends came to 13 bases. CDR1 and CDR2 (germline): LNHDA, SQIVND (reference sequence). This specimen was CD4+ or CD8+ T cells sorted from blood, taken in a trial of the OX40 agonist ivuxolimab. The sequence came from an adult with an advanced solid tumor such as melanoma, head and neck, liver or kidney cancer. V usage is TRBV19 and J usage is TRBJ2-2, with D maybe TRBD1 (6 bases). CDR3 protein: CASSGSTGYTGELFF. The CDR3 region has the DNA TGTGCCAGTAGTGGCTCGACAGGATACACCGGGGAGCTGTTTTTT. The whole variable domain, filled in from reference TRBV19 and TRBJ2-2, reads DGGITQSPKYLFRKEGQNVTLSCEQNLNHDAMYWYRQDPGQGLRLIYYSQIVNDFQKGDIAEGYSVSREKKESFPLTVTSAQKNPTAFYLCASSGSTGYTGELFFGEGSRLTVL.